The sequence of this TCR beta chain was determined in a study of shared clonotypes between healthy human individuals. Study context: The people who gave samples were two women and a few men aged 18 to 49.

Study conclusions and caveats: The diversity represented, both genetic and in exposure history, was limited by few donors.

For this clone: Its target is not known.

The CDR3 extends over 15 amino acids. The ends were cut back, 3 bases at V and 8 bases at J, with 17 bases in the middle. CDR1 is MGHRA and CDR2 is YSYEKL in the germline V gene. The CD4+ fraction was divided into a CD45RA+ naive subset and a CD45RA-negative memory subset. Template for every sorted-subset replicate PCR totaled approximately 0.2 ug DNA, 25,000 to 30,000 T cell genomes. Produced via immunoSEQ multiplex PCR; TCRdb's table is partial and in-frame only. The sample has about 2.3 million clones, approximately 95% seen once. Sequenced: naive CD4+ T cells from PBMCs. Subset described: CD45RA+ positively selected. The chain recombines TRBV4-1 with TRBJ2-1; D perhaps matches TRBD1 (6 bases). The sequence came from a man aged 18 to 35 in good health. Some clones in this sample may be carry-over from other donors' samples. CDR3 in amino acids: CASSHPAVGAHEQFF. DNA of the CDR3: TGCGCCAGCAGCCACCCAGCGGTGGGGGCCCATGAGCAGTTCTTC.